These T cell receptor beta chains were read from a single sample in a study of beta chain features in type 1 diabetes. Sequencing used immunoSEQ multiplex PCR; TCRdb keeps in-frame clones, though not all of them. The sample lists around 130,000 clones, about 16% seen once, with over 2% in the top ten. Sequenced material: central memory CD4+ T cells from blood. These receptors were obtained from a man aged 25-45 years with type 1 diabetes. Both conserved end residues are part of each CDR3. A D gene is named only where the DNA matches it firmly. Not every row has a clone size; where given, it reads once, few, many or a size class.

j_gene: TRBJ1-3
v_gene: TRBV15
d_gene: NA
abundance: NA
CDR3aa: CATSQRGQGNTIYF
CDR3nt: TGTGCCACCAGTCAGCGCGGACAGGGAAACACCATATATTTT

j_gene: TRBJ1-6
v_gene: TRBV10-3
d_gene: NA
abundance: NA
CDR3aa: CAISESKTGQNSPLHF
CDR3nt: TGTGCCATCAGTGAGTCGAAGACAGGACAGAATTCACCCCTCCACTTT

j_gene: TRBJ2-5
v_gene: TRBV7-9
d_gene: NA
abundance: NA
CDR3aa: CASSPLGSTQETQYF
CDR3nt: TGTGCCAGCAGCCCCTTAGGATCGACCCAAGAGACCCAGTACTTC

j_gene: TRBJ2-7
v_gene: TRBV11-2
d_gene: NA
abundance: many
CDR3aa: CASSPGFYEQYF
CDR3nt: TGTGCCAGCAGCCCCGGTTTCTACGAGCAGTACTTC

j_gene: TRBJ2-2
v_gene: TRBV29-1
d_gene: NA
abundance: few
CDR3aa: CSVLDSPDLNTGELFF
CDR3nt: TGCAGCGTTCTGGACAGTCCTGACTTAAACACCGGGGAGCTGTTTTTT

j_gene: TRBJ2-1
v_gene: TRBV19
d_gene: NA
abundance: NA
CDR3aa: CASTRRGATYNEQFF
CDR3nt: TGTGCCAGTACCCGACGGGGGGCTACCTACAATGAGCAGTTCTTC

j_gene: TRBJ2-7
v_gene: TRBV27
d_gene: TRBD1
abundance: few
CDR3aa: CASSLSTGDTYEQYF
CDR3nt: TGTGCCAGCAGTTTATCTACAGGGGATACCTACGAGCAGTACTTC

j_gene: TRBJ2-1
v_gene: TRBV28
d_gene: NA
abundance: NA
CDR3aa: CASSLYAPHSNEQFF
CDR3nt: TGTGCCAGCAGTTTATACGCCCCCCACAGCAATGAGCAGTTCTTC

j_gene: TRBJ2-3
v_gene: TRBV5-1
d_gene: TRBD1
abundance: NA
CDR3aa: CASSPAGTGITDTQYF
CDR3nt: TGCGCCAGCAGCCCCGCCGGGACAGGGATCACAGATACGCAGTATTTT

j_gene: TRBJ1-1
v_gene: TRBV29-1
d_gene: NA
abundance: few
CDR3aa: CSVAGTLNTEAFF
CDR3nt: TGCAGCGTAGCCGGGACTCTGAACACTGAAGCTTTCTTT

j_gene: TRBJ2-3
v_gene: TRBV7-2
d_gene: TRBD2
abundance: few
CDR3aa: CASSPSLADTDTQYF
CDR3nt: TGTGCCAGCAGCCCTAGTCTAGCGGACACAGATACGCAGTATTTT

j_gene: TRBJ2-5
v_gene: TRBV30
d_gene: NA
abundance: NA
CDR3aa: CAWSNGPQETQYF
CDR3nt: TGTGCCTGGAGTAACGGGCCCCAAGAGACCCAGTACTTC

j_gene: TRBJ1-2
v_gene: TRBV18
d_gene: TRBD1
abundance: NA
CDR3aa: CASSRDRGFYGYTF
CDR3nt: TGTGCCAGCTCACGGGACAGGGGCTTCTATGGCTACACCTTC

j_gene: TRBJ2-7
v_gene: TRBV6-5
d_gene: NA
abundance: few
CDR3aa: CASSYVKGAYEQYF
CDR3nt: TGTGCCAGCAGTTACGTGAAGGGGGCCTACGAGCAGTACTTC

j_gene: TRBJ2-6
v_gene: TRBV4-3
d_gene: NA
abundance: NA
CDR3aa: CASSQVTGANVLTF
CDR3nt: TGCGCCAGCAGCCAAGTTACTGGGGCCAACGTCCTGACTTTC

j_gene: TRBJ1-3
v_gene: TRBV6-5
d_gene: TRBD1
abundance: few
CDR3aa: CASSSVDRGGGNTIYF
CDR3nt: TGTGCCAGCAGTTCCGTGGACAGGGGAGGTGGAAACACCATATATTTT

j_gene: TRBJ2-7
v_gene: TRBV19
d_gene: NA
abundance: medium-sized
CDR3aa: CASSAPGAFAEQYF
CDR3nt: TGTGCCAGTAGTGCTCCGGGGGCATTTGCCGAGCAGTACTTC

j_gene: TRBJ1-1
v_gene: TRBV29-1
d_gene: NA
abundance: NA
CDR3aa: CSVVIYTEAFF
CDR3nt: TGCAGCGTTGTCATATACACTGAAGCTTTCTTT

j_gene: TRBJ1-5
v_gene: TRBV7-2
d_gene: NA
abundance: few
CDR3aa: CASSSGTQQPQHF
CDR3nt: TGTGCCAGCAGCTCAGGGACACAACAGCCCCAGCATTTT

j_gene: TRBJ2-3
v_gene: TRBV29-1
d_gene: TRBD2
abundance: NA
CDR3aa: CSVERTSGGASTDTQYF
CDR3nt: TGCAGCGTTGAGAGGACTAGCGGGGGGGCCTCCACAGATACGCAGTATTTT

j_gene: TRBJ2-7
v_gene: TRBV10-3
d_gene: TRBD1
abundance: few
CDR3aa: CAISEPGQGRSYEQYF
CDR3nt: TGTGCCATCAGTGAGCCAGGACAGGGAAGGTCCTACGAGCAGTACTTC

j_gene: TRBJ2-3
v_gene: TRBV7-3
d_gene: NA
abundance: few
CDR3aa: CASSPTGVRTDTQYF
CDR3nt: TGTGCCAGCAGCCCAACGGGGGTTCGCACAGATACGCAGTATTTT